Listed below are T cell receptor beta chains from one sample, sequenced in a study of blood T cell repertoires in COVID-19. The assay was immunoSEQ multiplex PCR, and TCRdb's table has in-frame clones only and misses some. The sample yields 100,000 to 150,000 clones, approximately 90% seen once. Sequencing was done on a sample of peripheral blood. These receptors originate from a man aged 50-60 years with acute or convalescent COVID-19. CDR3s include the opening cysteine and the closing phenylalanine or tryptophan. D genes are given only for firm matches. Clone size, where shown, is once, few, many, or a class for clones that have expanded.

d_call	j_call	v_call	clone_size	cdr3_nt	cdr3_aa
TRBD1	TRBJ2-3	TRBV27	.	TGTGCCAGCAGAGTATCGGGACAGGGATTTTATACGCAGTATTTT	CASRVSGQGFYTQYF
.	TRBJ2-5	TRBV15	.	TGTGCCACCAGCAGAGCGTTTTCCCCCCAGTACTTC	CATSRAFSPQYF
.	TRBJ1-5	TRBV7-2	.	TGTGCCAGCAGCTTAGGAGGTCAGCCCCAGCATTTT	CASSLGGQPQHF
.	TRBJ1-1	TRBV6-5	.	TGTGCCAGCAGTTACTCCCCGGTCCGGGTGAACACTGAAGCTTTCTTT	CASSYSPVRVNTEAFF
.	TRBJ1-3	TRBV3-1/TRBV3-2	few	TGTGCCAGCAGCCAACTCAGGGGACCGGGAATATATTTT	CASSQLRGPGIYF
TRBD2	TRBJ2-2	TRBV2	.	TGTGCCAGCAGCGAGACCTTTGGACTAGCGGGGGGAAAATCCGGGGAGCTGTTTTTT	CASSETFGLAGGKSGELFF
.	TRBJ1-1	TRBV5-1	.	TGCGCCAGCAGCCGCGGACCAGGGAATTATCTTGGAGCTTTCTTT	CASSRGPGNYLGAFF
TRBD1	TRBJ1-5	TRBV28	.	TGTGCAACCTCAATGGGACAGGGGAACCGTAGCAATCAGCCCCAGCATTTT	CATSMGQGNRSNQPQHF
.	TRBJ2-2	TRBV27	.	TGTGCCAGCAGTTCCTCCCCGGTGAGCCCGGTCGGGGAGCTGTTTTTT	CASSSSPVSPVGELFF
.	TRBJ1-2	TRBV19	.	TGTGCCAGTAGTACCCCAGGGGTTAACTATGGCTACACCTTC	CASSTPGVNYGYTF
TRBD1	TRBJ1-5	TRBV19	.	TGTGCCAGTAGTATCCCAGGGACAGGGATTCATAGTAATCAGCCCCAGCATTTT	CASSIPGTGIHSNQPQHF
TRBD1	TRBJ1-5	TRBV19	.	TGTGCCAGTAAAGTGGGACAGGGCGGTCAGCCCCAGCATTTT	CASKVGQGGQPQHF
.	TRBJ2-7	TRBV27	.	TGTGCCAGCAGTTTTCAGGGCTCCTACGAGCAGTACTTC	CASSFQGSYEQYF
.	TRBJ1-5	TRBV6-5	.	TGTGCGGGGGGGGGTTTCAGCAATCAGCCCCAGCATTTT	CAGGGFSNQPQHF
.	TRBJ1-1	TRBV24-1	once	TGTGCCACCAGTAACCTACCGGGCACTGAAGCTTTCTTT	CATSNLPGTEAFF
TRBD1	TRBJ1-2	TRBV4-1	once	TGCGCCAGCAGGGCGCCGGGACAGGGCCCAGCTAACTATGGCTACACCTTC	CASRAPGQGPANYGYTF
TRBD2	TRBJ2-5	TRBV18	.	TGTGCCAGCTCACTCCGGACTAGCGGGAGTTTAGAGACCCAGTACTTC	CASSLRTSGSLETQYF
TRBD1	TRBJ1-6	TRBV28	.	TGTGCCAGCAGCACCGGACAGGGCGGACACTTT	CASSTGQGGHF
TRBD1	TRBJ1-2	TRBV2	once	TGTGCCAGCAGTGAAGGCAGGACAGGGTTGTTC	CASSEGRTGLF
.	TRBJ1-5	TRBV27	once	TGTGCCAGCAGTTTATCGCCTGTAGAACAGCCCCAGCATTTT	CASSLSPVEQPQHF
.	TRBJ2-2	TRBV18	once	TGTGCCAGCTCACCGCGAGCGGGTAACTGGGATACCGGGGAGCTGTTTTTT	CASSPRAGNWDTGELFF
TRBD1	TRBJ2-2	TRBV18	once	TGTGCCAGCTCACCGGGACAGGGTAGCGACGGGGAGCTGTTTTTT	CASSPGQGSDGELFF
.	TRBJ1-1	TRBV7-9	.	TGTGCCAGCAGCTTTCAGGGAGGGACTGAAGCTTTCTTT	CASSFQGGTEAFF
.	TRBJ1-5	TRBV4-1	few	TGCGCCAGCAGCCAAGGAGACAGTAGCAATCAGCCCCAGCATTTT	CASSQGDSSNQPQHF